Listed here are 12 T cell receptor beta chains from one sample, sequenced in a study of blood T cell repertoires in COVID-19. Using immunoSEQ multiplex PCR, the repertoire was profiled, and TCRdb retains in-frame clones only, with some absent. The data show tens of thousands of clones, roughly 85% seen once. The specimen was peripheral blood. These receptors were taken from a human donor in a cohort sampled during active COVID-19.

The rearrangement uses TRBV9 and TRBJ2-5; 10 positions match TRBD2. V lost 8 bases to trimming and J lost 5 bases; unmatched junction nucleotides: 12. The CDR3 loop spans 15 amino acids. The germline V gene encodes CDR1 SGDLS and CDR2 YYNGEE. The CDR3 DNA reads TGTGCCAGTAATGGGGCTAGCGGGAGCGGCGAGACCCAGTACTTC. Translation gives CASNGASGSGETQYF.

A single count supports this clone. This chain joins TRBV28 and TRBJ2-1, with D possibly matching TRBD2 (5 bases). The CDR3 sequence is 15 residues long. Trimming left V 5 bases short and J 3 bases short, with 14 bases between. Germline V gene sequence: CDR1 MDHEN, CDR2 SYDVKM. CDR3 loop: CASSTLELVYNEQFF. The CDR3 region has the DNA TGTGCCAGCAGTACACTAGAATTGGTCTACAATGAGCAGTTCTTC.

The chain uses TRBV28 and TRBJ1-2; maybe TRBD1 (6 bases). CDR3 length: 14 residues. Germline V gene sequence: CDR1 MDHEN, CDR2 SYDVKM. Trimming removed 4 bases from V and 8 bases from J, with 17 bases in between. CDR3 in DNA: TGTGCCAGCAGTTCCCCCAGGGGAGACTTGGGCTACACCTTC. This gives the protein CASSSPRGDLGYTF.

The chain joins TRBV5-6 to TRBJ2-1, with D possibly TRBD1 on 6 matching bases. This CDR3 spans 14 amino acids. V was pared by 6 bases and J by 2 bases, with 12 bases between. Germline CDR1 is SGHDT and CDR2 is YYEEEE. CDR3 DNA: TGTGCCAGCACCGGGACAACTACCTACAATGAGCAGTTCTTC. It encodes CASTGTTTYNEQFF. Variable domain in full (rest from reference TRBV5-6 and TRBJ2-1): DAGVTQSPTHLIKTRGQQVTLRCSPKSGHDTVSWYQQALGQGPQFIFQYYEEEERQRGNFPDRFSGHQFPNYSSELNVNALLLGDSALYLCASTGTTTYNEQFFGPGTRLTVL.

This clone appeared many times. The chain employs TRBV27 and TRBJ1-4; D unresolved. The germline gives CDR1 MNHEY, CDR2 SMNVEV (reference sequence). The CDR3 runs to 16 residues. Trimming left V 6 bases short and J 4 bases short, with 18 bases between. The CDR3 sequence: CASSPGWGGLNEKLFF. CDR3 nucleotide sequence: TGTGCCAGCAGCCCGGGTTGGGGAGGGCTTAATGAAAAACTGTTTTTT.

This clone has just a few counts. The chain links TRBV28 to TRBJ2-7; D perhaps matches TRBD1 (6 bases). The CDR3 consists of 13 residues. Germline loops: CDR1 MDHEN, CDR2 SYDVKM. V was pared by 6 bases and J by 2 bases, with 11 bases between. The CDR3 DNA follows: TGTGCCAGCAGAAGGACAGCCCCCTACGAGCAGTACTTC. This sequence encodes CASRRTAPYEQYF.

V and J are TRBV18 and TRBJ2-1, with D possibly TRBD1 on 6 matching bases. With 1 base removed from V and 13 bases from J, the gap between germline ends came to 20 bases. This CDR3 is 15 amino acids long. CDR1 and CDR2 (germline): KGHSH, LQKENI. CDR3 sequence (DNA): TGTGCCAGCTCACCACTTCAGGGTGAGGGGGTTGAACAGTTCTTC. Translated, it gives CASSPLQGEGVEQFF.

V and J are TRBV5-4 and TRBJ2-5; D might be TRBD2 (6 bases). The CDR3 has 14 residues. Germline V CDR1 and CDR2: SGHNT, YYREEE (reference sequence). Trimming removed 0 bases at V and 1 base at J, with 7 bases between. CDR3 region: CASSLGRGQETQYF. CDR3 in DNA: TGTGCCAGCAGCTTGGGGCGGGGCCAAGAGACCCAGTACTTC.

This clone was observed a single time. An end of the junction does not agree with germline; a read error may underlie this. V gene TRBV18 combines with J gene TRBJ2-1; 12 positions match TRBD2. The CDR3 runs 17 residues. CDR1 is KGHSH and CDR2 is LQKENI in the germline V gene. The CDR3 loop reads CAISPVLTSGGFYEQFF. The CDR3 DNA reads TGTGCCATCTCACCCGTCTTGACTAGCGGGGGCTTTTATGAGCAGTTCTTC.

CDR3 bases: TGCAGCGTTGAAGATCTGGCAGGGGCAGGAGGCTACACCTTC. Translation: CSVEDLAGAGGYTF. The genes are TRBV29-1 and TRBJ1-2, with D perhaps matching TRBD1 (6 bases). V lost 0 bases, J lost 8 bases, and 16 bases lay in between. CDR3 length: 14 residues. The germline V gene encodes CDR1 SQVTM and CDR2 ANQGSEA. The variable domain in full, with the rest retrieved from reference TRBV29-1 and TRBJ1-2, is SAVISQKPSRDICQRGTSLTIQCQVDSQVTMMFWYRQQPGQSLTLIATANQGSEATYESGFVIDKFPISRPNLTFSTLTVSNMSPEDSSIYLCSVEDLAGAGGYTFGSGTRLTVV.

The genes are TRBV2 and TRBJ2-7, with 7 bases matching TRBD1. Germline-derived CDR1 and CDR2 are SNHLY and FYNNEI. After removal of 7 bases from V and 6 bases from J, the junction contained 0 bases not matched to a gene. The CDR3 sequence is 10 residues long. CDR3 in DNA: TGTGCCAGCAACAGGGGCGAGCAGTACTTC. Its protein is CASNRGEQYF. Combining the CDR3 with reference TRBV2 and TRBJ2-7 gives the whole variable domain EPEVTQTPSHQVTQMGQEVILRCVPISNHLYFYWYRQILGQKVEFLVSFYNNEISEKSEIFDDQFSVERPDGSNFTLKIRSTKLEDSAMYFCASNRGEQYFGPGTRLTVT.

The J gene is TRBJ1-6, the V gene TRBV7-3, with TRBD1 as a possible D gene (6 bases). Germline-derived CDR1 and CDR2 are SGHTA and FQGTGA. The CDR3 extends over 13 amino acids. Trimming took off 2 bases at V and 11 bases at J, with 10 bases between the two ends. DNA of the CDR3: TGTGCCAGCAGCTTAGGGGGGGGCACACCCCTCCACTTT. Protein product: CASSLGGGTPLHF.